A single sample is the source of the 25 T cell receptor beta chains below, sequenced in a study of T cell responses to AZD1222 COVID-19 vaccine. This table comes from immunoSEQ multiplex PCR, and its TCRdb copy is limited to in-frame clones, with some not included. The sample carries fewer than 70,000 clones, 80% recorded once. The sample here was peripheral blood, taken 28 days after the second AZD1222 dose. Source of these receptors: an adult who received the AZD1222 COVID-19 vaccine.

V is TRBV5-1 and J is TRBJ2-1, with D perhaps TRBD2 (6 bases). CDR3 length: 14 amino acids. CDR1 and CDR2 from the germline V gene are SGHRS and YFSETQ. V was shortened by 0 bases and J by 9 bases, with 13 bases between the two germline ends. DNA for the CDR3: TGCGCCAGCAGCTTGGCCGACCCCGGGGGTGAGCAGTTCTTC. Amino acids: CASSLADPGGEQFF.

V is TRBV9 and J is TRBJ1-6, with D tentatively TRBD1 (6 bases). There are 16 residues in the CDR3. Trimming left V 6 bases short and J 5 bases short, with 18 bases between. Germline V CDR1 and CDR2: SGDLS, YYNGEE. The DNA of the CDR3 is TGTGCCAGCATGTCCGGGGGGCCAGGGGATAATTCACCCCTCCACTTT. It encodes CASMSGGPGDNSPLHF. Supplemented by reference TRBV9 and TRBJ1-6, the full variable domain reads DSGVTQTPKHLITATGQRVTLRCSPRSGDLSVYWYQQSLDQGLQFLIQYYNGEERAKGNILERFSAQQFPDLHSELNLSSLELGDSALYFCASMSGGPGDNSPLHFGNGTRLTVT.

This clone was detected a few times. CDR3 nucleotides: TGTGCCAGCTCACCCAACGACTACGAGCAGTACTTC. This gives the protein CASSPNDYEQYF. The chain couples TRBV18 to TRBJ2-7, with D unclear. CDR1 KGHSH and CDR2 LQKENI come from the germline V gene. The CDR3 extends over 12 amino acids. Trimming removed 3 bases at V and 3 bases at J, with 6 bases between.

J is TRBJ1-2 and V is TRBV7-2; no clear D gene. The CDR3 consists of 13 residues. Trimming took 7 bases from V and 8 from J, leaving 17 bases between them. Per germline, CDR1 SGHTA and CDR2 FQGNSA. The CDR3 sequence is CASTADPVSGYTF. The CDR3 DNA reads TGTGCCAGCACCGCAGACCCAGTGTCCGGCTACACCTTC.

Only a few counts were recorded for this clone. The V and J genes are TRBV6-1 and TRBJ1-1; weak D call: TRBD1 (5 bases). V lost 1 base and J lost 5, with 8 bases in between. Germline assignment: CDR1 MNHNS and CDR2 SASEGT. The CDR3 runs 13 residues. In nucleotides, the CDR3 is TGTGCCAGCAGTGAAGAGGGGAATACTGAAGCTTTCTTT. This translates into CASSEEGNTEAFF.

The CDR3: CASRLGGVNEQFF. The CDR3 DNA reads TGTGCAAGTCGCTTAGGGGGGGTAAATGAGCAGTTCTTC. The chain recombines TRBV12-2 with TRBJ2-1; the D call in the table, TRBD2, was not verified against the DNA. TRBV12-2 is annotated as a pseudogene. This CDR3 spans 13 amino acids.

The chain joins TRBV27 to TRBJ1-5; D is possibly TRBD1 (5 bases). From germline, CDR1 is MNHEY and CDR2 SMNVEV (reference sequence). This CDR3 is 15 amino acids long. V lost 6 bases and J 0 bases, leaving 12 bases between the germline ends. The CDR3 region is CASRAMGGSNQPQHF. CDR3 nucleotides: TGTGCCAGCAGGGCAATGGGGGGTAGCAATCAGCCCCAGCATTTT.

The CDR3 loop reads CASSLGRRGGYGYTF. CDR3 DNA sequence: TGTGCCAGCAGCTTAGGGAGGAGGGGAGGCTATGGCTACACCTTC. The rearrangement uses TRBV7-8 and TRBJ1-2; perhaps TRBD1 as D (5 bases). V lost 1 base and J lost 4, with 13 bases in between. Germline loops: CDR1 SGHVS, CDR2 FQNEAQ. The CDR3 sequence is 15 residues long.

This CDR3 reads CASKLGNANTGELFF. The DNA of the CDR3 is TGTGCCAGTAAGTTAGGGAACGCGAACACCGGGGAGCTGTTTTTT. This rearrangement joins TRBV19 to TRBJ2-2; D ambiguous. There are 15 residues in the CDR3. Trimming removed 7 bases from V and 0 bases from J, with 12 bases in between. CDR1 LNHDA and CDR2 SQIVND come from the germline V gene (reference sequence). The full variable domain, rest sourced from reference TRBV19 and TRBJ2-2, is DGGITQSPKYLFRKEGQNVTLSCEQNLNHDAMYWYRQDPGQGLRLIYYSQIVNDFQKGDIAEGYSVSREKKESFPLTVTSAQKNPTAFYLCASKLGNANTGELFFGEGSRLTVL.

The table lists this clone with a count of one. The V call is TRBV30, the J call TRBJ1-1, with TRBD1 identical over 10 bases. The CDR3 sequence is 14 residues long. V trimming: 8 bases; J trimming: 3 bases; junction bases outside the gene matches: 9. Germline-derived CDR1 and CDR2 are GTSNPN and SVGIG (reference sequence). The CDR3 spells CARDRGLEDTEAFF. The CDR3 nucleotides read TGTGCCAGGGACAGGGGCCTTGAAGACACTGAAGCTTTCTTT.

The genes are TRBV2 and TRBJ1-4; 8 nucleotides agree with TRBD1. CDR1 is SNHLY and CDR2 is FYNNEI in the germline V gene. The CDR3 is made up of 14 amino acids. After removal of 6 bases from V and 5 bases from J, the junction contained 5 bases not matched to a gene. The CDR3 reads CASSWDRQNEKLFF. CDR3 bases: TGTGCCAGCAGCTGGGACAGGCAGAATGAAAAACTGTTTTTT.

The table lists this clone with a count of one. The sample has other DNA sequences that encode this CDR3 too. This chain joins TRBV9 and TRBJ1-2; maybe TRBD1 (5 bases). Trimming left V 0 bases short and J 4 bases short, with 10 bases between. The V gene's germline CDR1 is SGDLS and CDR2 YYNGEE. The CDR3 loop spans 14 amino acids. The CDR3 nucleotides read TGTGCCAGCAGCGTAGGTCAGGGCCCCTATGGCTACACCTTC. It translates to CASSVGQGPYGYTF.

This clone qualifies as medium-sized. This sequence joins TRBV1 and TRBJ2-5; the table calls TRBD2, which could not be checked here. TRBV1 is described as a pseudogene. The length of the CDR3 is 13 residues. In DNA form, the CDR3 reads TGCACCAGCAGCCGGACTAGCGGGGAGACCCAGTACTTC. Its protein is CTSSRTSGETQYF.

The V call is TRBV2, the J call TRBJ1-6; D possibly corresponds to TRBD1 (5 bases). This CDR3 contains 14 residues. From germline, CDR1 is SNHLY and CDR2 FYNNEI. V lost 5 bases and J lost 7, with 12 bases in between. The CDR3 nucleotides are TGTGCCAGCAGTCTCGGAACAGGAAATTCACCCCTCCACTTT. Protein sequence: CASSLGTGNSPLHF.

The chain links TRBV6-5 to TRBJ2-5; 11 bases fit TRBD2. Per germline, CDR1 MNHEY and CDR2 SVGAGI. This CDR3 has 16 residues. Trimming at V came to 4 bases and at J to 0 bases, leaving 4 bases not matched to a gene. CDR3 bases: TGTGCCAGCAGTTCACAGACTAGCGGGGACCAAGAGACCCAGTACTTC. As protein: CASSSQTSGDQETQYF.

The V call is TRBV5-4, the J call TRBJ2-7; 7 bases map to TRBD1. Germline CDR1 SGHNT, CDR2 YYREEE (reference sequence). The CDR3 contains 16 residues. Trimming took 8 bases from V and 6 from J; bases not matched to a gene: 20. The CDR3 DNA is TGTGCCAGTTGCCTGGACCAAGGGGGCCCCGCGGCCGAGCAGTACTTC. Protein: CASCLDQGGPAAEQYF.

The J gene is TRBJ1-1, the V gene TRBV5-1; 9 bases are shared with TRBD1. Trimming took 4 bases from V and 1 from J; bases not matched to a gene: 2. Germline V gene data show CDR1 as SGHRS and CDR2 as YFSETQ. The CDR3 is 14 amino acids. The CDR3 protein is CASSKQGANTEAFF. CDR3 DNA: TGCGCCAGCAGCAAACAGGGGGCGAACACTGAAGCTTTCTTT.

This chain connects TRBV19 to TRBJ1-1, with 7 bases that match TRBD1. This CDR3 contains 15 residues. Germline V gives CDR1 LNHDA, CDR2 SQIVND (reference sequence). The trim removed 6 bases at V and 0 bases at J, leaving 7 bases unmatched. CDR3 coding DNA: TGTGCCAGTAGATCGACAGGGATCTTGAACACTGAAGCTTTCTTT. It specifies CASRSTGILNTEAFF.

This rearrangement joins TRBV6-6 to TRBJ1-1; TRBD1 is a possible D gene (5 bases). CDR3 length: 14 residues. Germline CDR1 reads MNHNY; CDR2 reads SVGAGI (reference sequence). V lost 5 bases, J lost 4 bases, and 14 bases lay in between. CDR3 in DNA: TGTGCCAGCAGTCTCGGCCCGGGGCTCACTGAAGCTTTCTTT. It specifies CASSLGPGLTEAFF.

This clone showed up just once. V is TRBV7-2 and J is TRBJ1-2, with 7 bases that match TRBD1. The CDR3 loop spans 13 amino acids. V trimming: 5 bases; J trimming: 2 bases; junction bases outside the gene matches: 2. Germline V lookup: CDR1 SGHTA, CDR2 FQGNSA. CDR3 nucleotide sequence: TGTGCCAGCAGCCCGGACAGGAACTATGGCTACACCTTC. It codes for CASSPDRNYGYTF.

The chain recombines TRBV7-2 with TRBJ1-3; possibly TRBD1 for D (5 bases). The V and J ends lost 5 bases and 6 bases respectively, with 17 bases between them. Germline V gives CDR1 SGHTA, CDR2 FQGNSA. This CDR3 region has 15 residues. Here the CDR3 DNA reads TGTGCCAGCAGCCGGACGACAGTGATTAAAAACACCATATATTTT. As protein: CASSRTTVIKNTIYF.

This clone was seen just once. This chain links TRBV14 with TRBJ2-3; 13 bases line up with TRBD2. The junction had 6 bases not matched to a gene; V was cut back by 6 bases and J by 3 bases. The germline gives CDR1 SGHDN, CDR2 FVKESK. This CDR3 contains 16 residues. The CDR3 bases are TGTGCCAGCAGTCAACTAGCGGGGGGGCCGACAGATACGCAGTATTTT. This codes for CASSQLAGGPTDTQYF.

V and J are TRBV29-1 and TRBJ1-1, with D unclear. Between the trimmed V and J ends, which lost 4 bases and 3 bases, there was a span of 15 bases. There are 14 residues in the CDR3. The germline CDR1 and CDR2 sequences are SQVTM and ANQGSEA. The DNA of the CDR3 is TGCAGCGTTGCCCCTCGTATGACGGACACTGAAGCTTTCTTT. Translation gives CSVAPRMTDTEAFF.

The rearrangement uses TRBV10-3 and TRBJ2-5, with D possibly TRBD1 on 5 matching bases. Per the germline V gene, CDR1 is ENHRY and CDR2 is SYGVKD. Trimming left V 10 bases short and J 5 bases short, with 23 bases between. The length of the CDR3 is 15 residues. The CDR3, as DNA: TGTGCCACCATTGACCCCGCCCAGGGCCGGGAGACCCAGTACTTC. Its translation is CATIDPAQGRETQYF.

The chain has TRBV24-1 and TRBJ2-3; D unclear. Trimming removed 9 bases from V and 0 bases from J, with 6 bases in between. This CDR3 comprises 12 residues. CDR1 KGHDR and CDR2 SFDVKD come from the germline V gene. CDR3 in amino acids: CATLDSTDTQYF. In DNA form, the CDR3 reads TGTGCCACCCTAGATAGCACAGATACGCAGTATTTT.